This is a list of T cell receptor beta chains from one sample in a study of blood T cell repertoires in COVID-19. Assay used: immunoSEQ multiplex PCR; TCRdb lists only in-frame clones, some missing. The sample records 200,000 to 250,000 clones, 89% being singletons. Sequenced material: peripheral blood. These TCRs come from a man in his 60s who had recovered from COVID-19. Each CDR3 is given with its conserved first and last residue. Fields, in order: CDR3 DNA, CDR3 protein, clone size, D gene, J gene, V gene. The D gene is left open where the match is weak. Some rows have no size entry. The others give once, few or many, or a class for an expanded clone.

TGTGCCAGCAGCGTAGGCGGATTCGGGAACACTGAAGCTTTCTTT	CASSVGGFGNTEAFF	-	-	TRBJ1-1	TRBV9
TGCGCCAGCAGCCCAGGGGTCTCCTACGAGCAGTACTTC	CASSPGVSYEQYF	-	-	TRBJ2-7	TRBV5-1
TGTGCCAGCAGTGAAGCGCCGACTAGCGGGGGGGCTAGGTCCTACAATGAGCAGTTCTTC	CASSEAPTSGGARSYNEQFF	many	TRBD2	TRBJ2-1	TRBV2
TGTGCCAGCAGTGAATCGGACAGAAATTCACCCCTCCACTTT	CASSESDRNSPLHF	once	-	TRBJ1-6	TRBV6-1
TGTGCCAGCAGAGTTACGGTGGGAGGTGAAGCTTTCTTT	CASRVTVGGEAFF	-	-	TRBJ1-1	TRBV6-1
TGTGCCAGCAGCCAACGACAGGGTTCCTATGGCTACACCTTC	CASSQRQGSYGYTF	-	TRBD1	TRBJ1-2	TRBV3-1/TRBV3-2
TGTGCCAGCAGCCCAGGACTAGCGGGGGGCGGTATGGCAGATACGCAGTATTTT	CASSPGLAGGGMADTQYF	-	TRBD2	TRBJ2-3	TRBV9
TGTGCCAGCAGCAAAGTTCACTCCACGACGAACACCGGGGAGCTGTTTTTT	CASSKVHSTTNTGELFF	-	-	TRBJ2-2	TRBV21-1
TGTGCCTTAGCAGCAGCGAACACCGGGGAGCTGTTTTTT	CALAAANTGELFF	-	-	TRBJ2-2	TRBV30
TGTGCCAGCAGCATTACAGGGGACTATGGCTACACCTTC	CASSITGDYGYTF	-	TRBD1	TRBJ1-2	TRBV12-3/TRBV12-4
TGCGCCAGCAGCTTGGGCCCAGGGAACACTGAAGCTTTCTTT	CASSLGPGNTEAFF	-	-	TRBJ1-1	TRBV5-1
TGTGCCAGCAGCTTAAGACAGGAAGCTTTCTTT	CASSLRQEAFF	-	-	TRBJ1-1	TRBV11-1
TGTGCCACCTTCCCGTCGCGCACTGAAGCTTTCTTT	CATFPSRTEAFF	-	-	TRBJ1-1	TRBV6-5
TGTGCCAGCAGCCAATACCAGGGCAAGGGTAGCGAGCAGTACTTC	CASSQYQGKGSEQYF	-	-	TRBJ2-7	TRBV14
TGCGCCAGCAGTAGGTCCTTAGCCCGGGACAGGGGAGCCCAGCCCCAGCATTTT	CASSRSLARDRGAQPQHF	-	TRBD1	TRBJ1-5	TRBV5-1
TGCGCCAGCAGTAACCGCAGGGACAGCCCCTATGGCTACACCTTC	CASSNRRDSPYGYTF	-	TRBD1	TRBJ1-2	TRBV10-1
TGTGCCAGCGTAGGGACTAGCGGGGGCCAATTTGGGGAGCTGTTTTTT	CASVGTSGGQFGELFF	-	TRBD2	TRBJ2-2	TRBV28
TGTGCCAGCACCTCGAACACTGAAGCTTTCTTT	CASTSNTEAFF	-	-	TRBJ1-1	TRBV6-1
TGTGCCAGCAGCATCAGCTCCTACAATGAGCAGTTCTTC	CASSISSYNEQFF	-	-	TRBJ2-1	TRBV9
TGTGCCATCAGTGTGGGACAGGGCTCCCTCTATGGCTACACCTTC	CAISVGQGSLYGYTF	-	TRBD1	TRBJ1-2	TRBV10-3
TGTGCCAGCAGTTCCCTCCAGGGGTTTAATGGCGAGCAGTACTTC	CASSSLQGFNGEQYF	-	-	TRBJ2-7	TRBV27
TGTGCCAGCAGCTCAAGGAGGGCCGCCTACAATGAGCAGTTCTTC	CASSSRRAAYNEQFF	once	-	TRBJ2-1	TRBV7-2
TGTGCCAGCAGGGACAGGGGTCGGACCGGGGAGCTGTTTTTT	CASRDRGRTGELFF	few	TRBD1	TRBJ2-2	TRBV2
TGCGCCAGCAGTCAATGGCGGGGGTGCCCTGAAGCTTTCTTT	CASSQWRGCPEAFF	-	-	TRBJ1-1	TRBV23-1
TGTGCCAGCAGTTCCGGGACAGGGGGTAACTATGGCTACACCTTC	CASSSGTGGNYGYTF	-	TRBD1	TRBJ1-2	TRBV2
TGTGCCACCAGCAGAGCTCCAGACAGGGGCACTGAAGCTTTCTTT	CATSRAPDRGTEAFF	few	TRBD1	TRBJ1-1	TRBV15
TGTGCCATCAGTGCGGGGTCCCGAGAGCCCCAGCATTTT	CAISAGSREPQHF	-	-	TRBJ1-5	TRBV10-3